This TCR beta chain emerged from a study of blood T cell repertoires in COVID-19. About the research overall: Nucleic acid was either cDNA or gDNA, and it came from T cells, B-cell-depleted T cells, or PBMCs.

J gave up 0 bases and V 5 bases, and 2 bases lay outside the gene matches. Looked up from germline, CDR1 is SGHRS and CDR2 is YFSETQ. CDR3 size: 15 residues. Per the study methods: Amplified reference gene primers provided the basis for estimating nucleated cell counts. Assay: immunoSEQ multiplex PCR; the TCRdb copy retains only in-frame clones and omits some. The V and J calls and clone size are taken from that table; D and trimming were inferred from the DNA. The sample records 190,000 or so clones, approximately 84% being singletons. The TCR originated in a human donor with acute or convalescent COVID-19. The donor label of this sample is uncertain. The rearrangement uses TRBV5-1 and TRBJ2-3, with 11 bases lining up with TRBD2. The sample comprised peripheral blood. CDR3 DNA sequence: TGCGCCAGCAGAACTAGCGGGGGTAGCACAGATACGCAGTATTTT. Amino acid sequence: CASRTSGGSTDTQYF.